This T cell receptor (beta chain) was recovered during a study of T cell responses to AZD1222 COVID-19 vaccine. Regarding the study as a whole: The repertoires were collected only after the peak T cell response. Regions 160-218 and 743-854 held dominance among vaccine-associated CD4 TCRs, which spanned spike.

Assay used: immunoSEQ multiplex PCR; TCRdb lists only in-frame clones, some missing. The sample records 65,000 to 80,000 clones, around 92% being singletons. Turning to this clone: Its antigen is unidentified.

Trimming cost V 5 bases and J 4 bases; bases outside gene matches: 9. Per the germline V gene, CDR1 is SGHAT and CDR2 is FQNNGV. CDR3 length equals 16 residues. The clonotype was recovered from an adult in good health. The V call is TRBV11-2, the J call TRBJ2-1; 9 nucleotides line up with TRBD1. The sample consisted of peripheral blood, taken on day 0 of MenACWY control vaccination. In DNA form, the CDR3 reads TGTGCCAGCAGCGGACCGGGACAGGGAGGATACAATGAGCAGTTCTTC. Translating gives CASSGPGQGGYNEQFF.